This T cell receptor (beta chain) was identified in a study of T cell changes during pregnancy in multiple sclerosis. The repertoire was sequenced with immunoSEQ multiplex PCR; TCRdb's copy has only in-frame clones and lacks some. This sample has just under 40,000 clones, with about nine tenths found just once. The CDR3 spans 12 residues. V was cut by 5 bases and J by 3 bases, with 10 bases left in between. Germline V gives CDR1 GTSNPN, CDR2 SVGIG (reference sequence). This clone was counted a few times. V gene TRBV30 combines with J gene TRBJ1-1, with a tentative D call TRBD1 (5 bases). This TCR was sampled from a female donor in good health, enrolled as a control in a pregnancy study. Sequencing used CD4+ T cells from peripheral blood mononuclear cells, obtained in the first trimester of pregnancy. CDR3: CAWSGSDTEAFF. The CDR3 DNA reads TGTGCCTGGTCAGGGTCGGACACTGAAGCTTTCTTT.